This entry lists 5 T cell receptor beta chains sequenced from one sample in a study of T cells after yellow fever vaccination. MiXCR, run by TCRdb on the 5' RACE reads, gives a single entry per CDR3 protein. The sample consists of some 300,000 distinct CDR3 sequences, around 10% of them appearing once. The input for sequencing was CD4+ T cells sorted from PBMCs, taken 5 days after the yellow fever booster vaccination. These receptors were collected from a man aged 18 to 30 who received the YFV17D yellow fever vaccine.

This clonotype was seen only a few times. V usage is TRBV6-5 and J usage is TRBJ2-2; 9 positions match TRBD1. The CDR3 sequence is 15 residues long. V dropped 4 bases and J dropped 5; count of bases not matched to a gene: 5. Per germline, CDR1 MNHEY and CDR2 SVGAGI. CDR3 DNA: TGTGCCAGCAGTTTCGGGACAGGGTATACCGGGGAGCTGTTTTTT. This translates into CASSFGTGYTGELFF.

This sequence joins TRBV6-4 and TRBJ1-1, with unresolved D. CDR3 size: 11 residues. Germline assignment: CDR1 MRHNA and CDR2 SNTAGT. V lost 3 bases, J lost 4 bases, and 3 bases lay in between. CDR3: CASSEGTEAFF. In nucleotides, the CDR3 is TGTGCCAGCAGTGAAGGCACTGAAGCTTTCTTT.

In this sample, this clonotype turned up once. The chain uses TRBV12-3 or TRBV12-4 and TRBJ2-2; D uncertain. V gave up 3 bases and J gave up 0 bases, with 8 bases separating them. CDR3 length: 15 residues. This chain's CDR3 is CASSLYGSNTGELFF. The CDR3, as DNA: TGTGCCAGCAGTTTGTATGGTTCGAACACCGGGGAGCTGTTTTTT.

This clonotype has at least ten counts. CDR3: CASSLARTNYGYTF. CDR3 nucleotide sequence: TGCGCCAGCAGCTTGGCCCGGACAAACTATGGCTACACCTTC. The chain employs TRBV5-1 and TRBJ1-2; perhaps TRBD1 as D (5 bases). Germline-derived CDR1 and CDR2 are SGHRS and YFSETQ. This CDR3 comprises 14 residues. V was pared by 0 bases and J by 2 bases, with 8 bases between.

CDR3 protein: CSATPASNGNREIQYF. The CDR3 region has the DNA TGCAGTGCTACCCCCGCCAGTAACGGGAATAGGGAGATTCAGTACTTC. This sequence joins TRBV20-1 and TRBJ2-4; TRBD2 is a possible D gene (5 bases). The germline gives CDR1 DFQATT, CDR2 SNEGSKA (reference sequence). The CDR3 covers 16 residues. Trimming took 4 bases from V and 10 from J, leaving 26 bases between them.